Below, 6 T cell receptor beta chains from the same sample are listed, as sequenced in a study of vaccination effects on CD4 cells after COVID-19. Before any sequencing was done, the ViraFEST assay used viral peptide pools to expand antigen-specific CD4+ T cells. Culturing for about 10 days preceded CD4+ T cell isolation. Either the mRNA-1273 or the BNT162b2 vaccine was given to participants as two doses. These TCRs are of unknown antigen specificity. Assay: immunoSEQ multiplex PCR; the TCRdb copy retains only in-frame clones and omits some. This table has approximately 13,000 clones, around 72% appearing once. The starting material was CD4+ T cells from PBMCs cultured with SARS-CoV-2 spike peptides, obtained after COVID-19 vaccination. Receptors were obtained from a human donor who received a COVID-19 vaccine.

By share, this clone counts as medium-sized. The chain links TRBV3-1 (or the pseudogene TRBV3-2) to TRBJ2-1, with a tentative D call TRBD2 (7 bases). Germline-derived CDR1 and CDR2 are LGHDT and YNNKEL (reference sequence). Trimming took 4 bases from V and 10 from J, leaving 17 bases between them. CDR3 size: 14 residues. The CDR3 DNA sequence: TGTGCCAGCAGCCCCGCCGGGGGGCGAGGGGAGCAGTTCTTC. Translating it yields CASSPAGGRGEQFF.

V usage is TRBV5-1 and J usage is TRBJ2-3; D may be TRBD2 (7 bases). Germline CDR1 reads SGHRS; CDR2 reads YFSETQ. Deletions cut 3 bases from V and 6 bases from J, with 17 bases between. This CDR3 spans 15 amino acids. CDR3 DNA: TGCGCCAGCAGCTACCAGGCGGGGGCAGGGGATACGCAGTATTTT. It translates to CASSYQAGAGDTQYF.

This clone was seen only once. The chain uses TRBV2 and TRBJ2-1; maybe TRBD2 (5 bases). The V gene lost 4 bases and the J gene lost 8 bases, with 9 bases spanning the gap. Germline CDR1 SNHLY, CDR2 FYNNEI. The CDR3 runs to 12 residues. CDR3 protein: CASSGSGDEQFF. The CDR3 DNA follows: TGTGCCAGCAGTGGATCCGGGGATGAGCAGTTCTTC.

J is TRBJ2-7 and V is TRBV6-2 or TRBV6-3; D is perhaps TRBD1 or TRBD2 (5 bases each). The V and J ends lost 4 bases and 2 bases respectively, with 9 bases between them. The germline gives CDR1 MNHEY, CDR2 SVGEGT. CDR3 length: 13 amino acids. The CDR3: CASSLLGAYEQYF. As DNA, the CDR3 is TGTGCCAGCAGTTTACTAGGGGCCTACGAGCAGTACTTC.

Only a few counts were recorded for this clone. This chain uses TRBV10-1 with TRBJ2-2; 11 nucleotides line up with TRBD1. CDR3 size: 17 residues. Trimming at V came to 7 bases and at J to 5 bases, leaving 12 bases not matched to a gene. Germline V gives CDR1 WNHNN, CDR2 SYGVQD (reference sequence). The CDR3 spells CASKGRPDRGRTGELFF. CDR3 in DNA: TGCGCCAGCAAGGGACGGCCGGACAGGGGGCGAACCGGGGAGCTGTTTTTT.

This rearrangement joins TRBV3-1 (or the pseudogene TRBV3-2) to TRBJ1-1; tentatively, D is TRBD1 (5 bases). The CDR3 runs 15 residues. Trimming pared 1 base from V and 5 bases from J, leaving 14 bases between. Germline loops: CDR1 LGHDT, CDR2 YNNKEL (reference sequence). CDR3 sequence (DNA): TGTGCCAGCAGCCAAGTGGGGCAGGGAGGGACTGAAGCTTTCTTT. It is translated as CASSQVGQGGTEAFF.